The source of this T cell receptor beta chain is a study of blood T cells in healthy people across ages. This clonotype was observed a handful of times. At one end the junction does not follow the germline gene, possibly because of a read error. Germline loops: CDR1 KGHSH, CDR2 LQKENI. The CDR3 is 15 amino acids. A second PCR of about 7 to 12 cycles used a sample-barcoded 5' primer and a J-beta primer mix. TCRdb recomputed calls from the 5' RACE reads with MiXCR, one row per CDR3 protein. Seen here are approximately 880,000 distinct CDR3 sequences, around 46% observed once, and the top ten hold over 10%.

The chain has TRBV18 and TRBJ2-7; D is perhaps TRBD2 (5 bases). Sequencing was carried out using blood. The sequence was obtained from a young man in good health. The CDR3: CASSSPGRGTYEQYF. CDR3 in DNA: TGTGCCAGCTCATCACCTGGACGGGGAACCTACGAGCAGTACTTC.